These T cell receptor beta chains were read from a single sample in a study of CD8 T cells in Susac syndrome. A single record per CDR3 protein comes from TCRdb applying MiXCR to the immunoSEQ multiplex PCR reads. This table has a few hundred thousand distinct CDR3 sequences, 75% to 90% appearing once. The sample was CD8+ T cells from PBMCs. The receptors were sampled from a human donor with multiple sclerosis. Each CDR3 is given with its conserved first and last residue. The D gene is left open where the match is weak. Clone size appears in some rows only: once, few, many, or a class for an expanded clone.

V gene: TRBV23-1; J gene: TRBJ2-5; clone size: -; D gene: TRBD2; CDR3 DNA: TGCGCCAGCAGTCAAGTGGTTCCGGGACTAGCGGAGCAAGAGACCCAGTACTTC; CDR3 protein: CASSQVVPGLAEQETQYF
V gene: TRBV27; J gene: TRBJ2-7; clone size: -; D gene: -; CDR3 DNA: TGTGCCAGCAGTTCCGGGGCTGGAACCTACGAGCAGTACTTC; CDR3 protein: CASSSGAGTYEQYF
V gene: TRBV7-2; J gene: TRBJ2-1; clone size: -; D gene: TRBD2; CDR3 DNA: TGTGCCAGCAGCCAGAAGGGACTAGCGGGACTTGGCCTCAATGAGCAGTTCTTC; CDR3 protein: CASSQKGLAGLGLNEQFF
V gene: TRBV28; J gene: TRBJ2-1; clone size: -; D gene: -; CDR3 DNA: TGTGCCAGCAGTTTAAGGAGCGGACGGACCTCCTACAATGAGCAGTTCTTC; CDR3 protein: CASSLRSGRTSYNEQFF
V gene: TRBV15; J gene: TRBJ2-3; clone size: -; D gene: TRBD1; CDR3 DNA: TGTGCCACCAGCAGGCCGTCGACAGGGGACACAGATACGCAGTATTTT; CDR3 protein: CATSRPSTGDTDTQYF
V gene: TRBV30; J gene: TRBJ2-7; clone size: -; D gene: -; CDR3 DNA: TGTGCCTGGAGTGACGGTGACAGAGCCTACGAGCAGTACTTC; CDR3 protein: CAWSDGDRAYEQYF
V gene: TRBV12-3/TRBV12-4; J gene: TRBJ1-5; clone size: -; D gene: TRBD1; CDR3 DNA: TGTGCCAGCAGTTTAGGGGGACAGGGGGATCAGCCCCAGCATTTT; CDR3 protein: CASSLGGQGDQPQHF
V gene: TRBV12-3/TRBV12-4; J gene: TRBJ1-5; clone size: -; D gene: TRBD1; CDR3 DNA: TGTGCCAGCAGCCCCACAGGGGCTAATCAGCCCCAGCATTTT; CDR3 protein: CASSPTGANQPQHF
V gene: TRBV6-1; J gene: TRBJ2-1; clone size: few; D gene: -; CDR3 DNA: TGTGCCAGCAGTTTGGGGGGTATTGGTGAGCAGTTCTTC; CDR3 protein: CASSLGGIGEQFF
V gene: TRBV23-1; J gene: TRBJ1-5; clone size: -; D gene: TRBD1; CDR3 DNA: TGCGCCAGCAGTCCCCTTTACAGGGGAAGTTCTAGCAATCAGCCCCAGCATTTT; CDR3 protein: CASSPLYRGSSSNQPQHF
V gene: TRBV29-1; J gene: TRBJ2-1; clone size: -; D gene: TRBD2; CDR3 DNA: TGCAGCGCCGGGACTAGCAGGAGTGAGCAGTTCTTC; CDR3 protein: CSAGTSRSEQFF
V gene: TRBV27; J gene: TRBJ2-7; clone size: -; D gene: TRBD2; CDR3 DNA: TGTGCTACCTCGTCTCGGGGGGGTTTCTACGAGCAGTACTTC; CDR3 protein: CATSSRGGFYEQYF
V gene: TRBV7-8; J gene: TRBJ2-1; clone size: -; D gene: -; CDR3 DNA: TGTGGGGTAGGACTCCCAATTTACAATGAGCAGTTCTTC; CDR3 protein: CGVGLPIYNEQFF
V gene: TRBV27; J gene: TRBJ2-1; clone size: -; D gene: TRBD2; CDR3 DNA: TGTGCCAGCAGTTCTGGCGGGAGTTTAGCTGAGCAGTTCTTC; CDR3 protein: CASSSGGSLAEQFF
V gene: TRBV25-1; J gene: TRBJ2-2; clone size: -; D gene: -; CDR3 DNA: TGTGCCAGCAGTGAAACCCAGGCCCGGACCACCGGGGAGCTGTTTTTT; CDR3 protein: CASSETQARTTGELFF
V gene: TRBV29-1; J gene: TRBJ2-1; clone size: -; D gene: -; CDR3 DNA: TGCAGCGTTGGCCCTACGTGGTCGAATGAGCAGTTCTTC; CDR3 protein: CSVGPTWSNEQFF
V gene: TRBV24-1; J gene: TRBJ2-1; clone size: -; D gene: -; CDR3 DNA: TGTGATTGTTTTCGGGGCAGGACGGACAATGAGCAGTTCTTC; CDR3 protein: CDCFRGRTDNEQFF
V gene: TRBV2; J gene: TRBJ2-3; clone size: -; D gene: TRBD2; CDR3 DNA: TGTGCCAGCAGTGAATATGCGGGGGGGCCAGATACGCAGTATTTT; CDR3 protein: CASSEYAGGPDTQYF
V gene: TRBV29-1; J gene: TRBJ2-7; clone size: -; D gene: -; CDR3 DNA: TGCAGCACCCAGACCAAACCCTACGAGCAGTACTTC; CDR3 protein: CSTQTKPYEQYF
V gene: TRBV5-6; J gene: TRBJ1-2; clone size: -; D gene: -; CDR3 DNA: TGTGCCAGCAGCTTGGTTGCGGTTTCCTATGGCTACACCTTC; CDR3 protein: CASSLVAVSYGYTF
V gene: TRBV4-1; J gene: TRBJ2-7; clone size: -; D gene: -; CDR3 DNA: TGCGCCAGCAGCCAAGAAATGACGGGCCTCAGCTCCTACGAGCAGTACTTC; CDR3 protein: CASSQEMTGLSSYEQYF
V gene: TRBV20-1; J gene: TRBJ2-3; clone size: -; D gene: -; CDR3 DNA: TGCAGTGCTAGAGGGGGTGCTAGCACAGATACGCAGTATTTT; CDR3 protein: CSARGGASTDTQYF
V gene: TRBV25-1; J gene: TRBJ2-1; clone size: -; D gene: -; CDR3 DNA: TGTGCCAGCAGTGAAGGGGACTCCGTCTACAATGAGCAGTTCTTC; CDR3 protein: CASSEGDSVYNEQFF
V gene: TRBV5-4; J gene: TRBJ2-2; clone size: -; D gene: -; CDR3 DNA: TGTGCCAGCACCCCCGAGAGTAGCCGGGAGCTGTTTTTT; CDR3 protein: CASTPESSRELFF
V gene: TRBV20-1; J gene: TRBJ1-1; clone size: -; D gene: -; CDR3 DNA: TGCAGTGCTAGAGATCGATATAATCCTGAAGCTTTCTTT; CDR3 protein: CSARDRYNPEAFF
V gene: TRBV12-3/TRBV12-4; J gene: TRBJ2-1; clone size: few; D gene: TRBD1; CDR3 DNA: TGTGCCAGCAGTTTGGGGCAGGGGGCCCTCAATGAGCAGTTCTTC; CDR3 protein: CASSLGQGALNEQFF
V gene: TRBV5-4; J gene: TRBJ1-2; clone size: -; D gene: -; CDR3 DNA: TGTGCCAGCAGCTTTCCCGGGACACCGCCGGTTATCTATGGCTACACCTTC; CDR3 protein: CASSFPGTPPVIYGYTF
V gene: TRBV7-3; J gene: TRBJ1-1; clone size: once; D gene: -; CDR3 DNA: TGTGCCAGCAGCCTCGGGGTGGACACTGAAGCTTTCTTT; CDR3 protein: CASSLGVDTEAFF
V gene: TRBV27; J gene: TRBJ2-2; clone size: -; D gene: TRBD2; CDR3 DNA: TGTGCCACTACGCCCGGGGGGGGTATCGGGGAGCTGTTTTTT; CDR3 protein: CATTPGGGIGELFF
V gene: TRBV27; J gene: TRBJ2-2; clone size: -; D gene: -; CDR3 DNA: TGTGCCAGCAGTTTGTACCCCGGGGAGCTGTTTTTT; CDR3 protein: CASSLYPGELFF
V gene: TRBV11-3; J gene: TRBJ2-7; clone size: few; D gene: TRBD2; CDR3 DNA: TGTGCCAGCAAGCCTAGCGGGAGCTACGAGCAGTACTTC; CDR3 protein: CASKPSGSYEQYF
V gene: TRBV20-1; J gene: TRBJ2-7; clone size: -; D gene: TRBD1; CDR3 DNA: TGCAGTGCTAGAGGTCTAGGGACAGGGCTGGCCGAGCAGTACTTC; CDR3 protein: CSARGLGTGLAEQYF
V gene: TRBV5-1; J gene: TRBJ2-1; clone size: -; D gene: -; CDR3 DNA: TGCGCCAGCAAAGGCGGTATGAGCTCCTACAATGAGCAGTTCTTC; CDR3 protein: CASKGGMSSYNEQFF
V gene: TRBV5-1; J gene: TRBJ2-7; clone size: -; D gene: -; CDR3 DNA: TGCGCCAGCAACGCAGGAGTGGGGGGGCCCCGGGAGGAGCAGTACTTC; CDR3 protein: CASNAGVGGPREEQYF
V gene: TRBV15; J gene: TRBJ2-1; clone size: once; D gene: TRBD2; CDR3 DNA: TGTGCCACCAGCGGGACTAGCACCAATGAGCAGTTCTTC; CDR3 protein: CATSGTSTNEQFF
V gene: TRBV13; J gene: TRBJ2-4; clone size: -; D gene: -; CDR3 DNA: TGTGCCAGCACCGCTCACGTCCAAAACATTCAGTACTTC; CDR3 protein: CASTAHVQNIQYF
V gene: TRBV6-5; J gene: TRBJ2-4; clone size: few; D gene: -; CDR3 DNA: TGTGCCAGCAGTTACTCGATGAGTTACAGGGAAAACATTCAGTACTTC; CDR3 protein: CASSYSMSYRENIQYF
V gene: TRBV4-1; J gene: TRBJ2-7; clone size: -; D gene: -; CDR3 DNA: TGCGCCAGCAGCGGACAGACCTACGAGCAGTACTTC; CDR3 protein: CASSGQTYEQYF
V gene: TRBV9; J gene: TRBJ2-3; clone size: once; D gene: -; CDR3 DNA: TGTGCCAGCGGCGTAGGCGGGGGCACGCATACGCAGTATTTT; CDR3 protein: CASGVGGGTHTQYF
V gene: TRBV6-5; J gene: TRBJ2-7; clone size: -; D gene: -; CDR3 DNA: TGTGCCAGCAGTTACCACAGTGCCTACGAGCAGTACTTC; CDR3 protein: CASSYHSAYEQYF
V gene: TRBV7-9; J gene: TRBJ2-2; clone size: -; D gene: -; CDR3 DNA: TGTGCCAGCAGCTTAGTTTCCCACACCGGGGAGCTGTTTTTT; CDR3 protein: CASSLVSHTGELFF
V gene: TRBV19; J gene: TRBJ2-1; clone size: -; D gene: TRBD1; CDR3 DNA: TGTGCCAGCAGTAACAGGCCTACAGGGGTCAATGAGCAGTTCTTC; CDR3 protein: CASSNRPTGVNEQFF
V gene: TRBV9; J gene: TRBJ2-7; clone size: few; D gene: -; CDR3 DNA: TGTGCCAGCAGCGTAGGAGGGAGCTCCTACGAGCAGTACTTC; CDR3 protein: CASSVGGSSYEQYF
V gene: TRBV28; J gene: TRBJ1-1; clone size: -; D gene: -; CDR3 DNA: TGTGCCAGCAGTTCGGTAGGGGGAGGTGAAGCTTTCTTT; CDR3 protein: CASSSVGGGEAFF